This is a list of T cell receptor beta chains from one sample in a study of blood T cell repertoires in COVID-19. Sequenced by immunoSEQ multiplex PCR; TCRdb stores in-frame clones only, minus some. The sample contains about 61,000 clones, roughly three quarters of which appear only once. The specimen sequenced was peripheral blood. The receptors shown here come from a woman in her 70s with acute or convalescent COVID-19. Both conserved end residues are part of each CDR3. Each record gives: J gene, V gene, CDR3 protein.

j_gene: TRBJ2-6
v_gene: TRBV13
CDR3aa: CASSPPGRTSSGANVLTF

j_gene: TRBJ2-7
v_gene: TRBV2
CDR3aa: CASGTGGPYEQYF

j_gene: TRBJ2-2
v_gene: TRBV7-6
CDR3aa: CASSLGGQGRAGELFF

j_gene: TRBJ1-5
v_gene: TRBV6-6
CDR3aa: CASSSAGTALDGPQHF

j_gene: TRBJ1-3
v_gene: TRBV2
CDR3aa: CASGAGPSGNTIYF

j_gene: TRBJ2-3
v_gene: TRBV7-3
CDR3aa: CASSLRGLSTDTQYF

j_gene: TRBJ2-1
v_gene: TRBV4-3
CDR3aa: CASSRGLAGEFEQFF

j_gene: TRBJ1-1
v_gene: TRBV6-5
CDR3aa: CASGLPTEAFF

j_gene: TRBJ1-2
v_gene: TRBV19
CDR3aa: CASTQTGMDGYTF

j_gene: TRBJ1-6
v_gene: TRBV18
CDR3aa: CASSLQDNSPLHF

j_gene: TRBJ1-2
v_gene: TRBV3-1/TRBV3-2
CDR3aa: CASSQATGTGVNGYTF

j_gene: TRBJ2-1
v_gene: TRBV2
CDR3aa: CASSEGTISYNEQFF

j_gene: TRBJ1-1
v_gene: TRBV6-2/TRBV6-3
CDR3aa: CASSHRMDRDTEAFF

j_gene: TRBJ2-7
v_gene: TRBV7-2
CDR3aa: CASSLTVYEQYF

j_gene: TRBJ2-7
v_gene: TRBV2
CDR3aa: CASSEGQGPEEQYF

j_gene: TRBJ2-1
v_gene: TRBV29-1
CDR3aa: CSGKRSTDSYNEQFF

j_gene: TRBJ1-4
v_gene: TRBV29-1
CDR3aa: CSVVTANEKLFF

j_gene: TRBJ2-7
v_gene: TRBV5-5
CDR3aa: CASSLQASSYEQYF

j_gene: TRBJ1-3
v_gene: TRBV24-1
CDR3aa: CATSTGAGNTIYF

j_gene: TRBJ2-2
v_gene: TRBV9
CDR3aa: CASSIHTGAETGELFF

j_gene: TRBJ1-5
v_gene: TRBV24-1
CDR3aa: CATSDSDRKYQPQHF

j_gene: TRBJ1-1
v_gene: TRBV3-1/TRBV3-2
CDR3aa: CASSQDLDRTKAFF

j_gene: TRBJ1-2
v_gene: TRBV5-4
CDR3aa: CASSSSRGLDGYTF

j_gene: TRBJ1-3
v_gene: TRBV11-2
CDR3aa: CASSLGSSGNTIYF

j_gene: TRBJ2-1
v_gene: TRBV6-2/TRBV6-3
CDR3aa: CASSFGGSGGYNEQFF

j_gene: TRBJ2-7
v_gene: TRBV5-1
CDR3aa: CASKLEDTSYEQYF

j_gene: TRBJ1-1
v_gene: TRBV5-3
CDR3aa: CARSPRQGAMNTEAFF

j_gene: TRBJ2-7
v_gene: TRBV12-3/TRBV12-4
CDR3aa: CASSPGLAYEQYF

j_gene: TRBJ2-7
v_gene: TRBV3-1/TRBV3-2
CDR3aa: CASSPDRVREVQYF

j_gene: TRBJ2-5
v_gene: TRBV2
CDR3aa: CASGRGKETQYF

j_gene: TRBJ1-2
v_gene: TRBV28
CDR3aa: CASSPLLDRARNYGYTF

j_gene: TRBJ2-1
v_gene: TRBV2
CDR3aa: CASIGRGGRNEQFF

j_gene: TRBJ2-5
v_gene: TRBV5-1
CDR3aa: CASRRTNQETQYF

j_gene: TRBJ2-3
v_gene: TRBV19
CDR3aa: CASSSGATDTQYF

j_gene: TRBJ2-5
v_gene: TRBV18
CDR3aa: CASSPGTSETQYF

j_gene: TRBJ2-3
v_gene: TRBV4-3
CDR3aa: CASSQDLGGAADTQYF

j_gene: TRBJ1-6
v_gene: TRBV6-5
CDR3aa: CASSLRGSPLHF

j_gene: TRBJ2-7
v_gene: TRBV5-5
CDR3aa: CASRVVGDRDDEQYF

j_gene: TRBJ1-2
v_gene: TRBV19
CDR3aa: CASSIPGQYGYTF

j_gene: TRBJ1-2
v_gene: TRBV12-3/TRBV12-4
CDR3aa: CASSFKGAYGYTF

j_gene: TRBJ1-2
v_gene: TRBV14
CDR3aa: CASSLLTGGRGYTF

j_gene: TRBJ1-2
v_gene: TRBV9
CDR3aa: CASSPSGTGNYGYTF

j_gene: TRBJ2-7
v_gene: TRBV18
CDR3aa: CASSPGEGDIPSYEQYF

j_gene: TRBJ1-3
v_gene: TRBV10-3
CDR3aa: CAISYRSPGLTGNTIYF